The 15 T cell receptor beta chains below come from one sample, sequenced in a study of OX40 agonist ivuxolimab in advanced cancers. Generated by immunoSEQ multiplex PCR, the TCRdb table keeps only in-frame clones and is missing some. The sample consists of about 75,000 clones, under 95% of them appearing once. Sequencing used CD4+ or CD8+ T cells sorted from blood, obtained in a trial of the OX40 agonist ivuxolimab. These receptor sequences come from an adult with an advanced solid tumor such as melanoma, head and neck, liver or kidney cancer.

The chain recombines TRBV5-1 with TRBJ1-4, with TRBD1 as a possible D gene (6 bases). This CDR3 has 14 amino acids. The germline V and J ends were trimmed by 4 bases and 7 bases, with 14 bases remaining between them. CDR1 is SGHRS, CDR2 YFSETQ, per germline. The CDR3 here is CASSPGGPGEKLFF. Written as DNA, the CDR3 is TGCGCCAGCAGCCCCGGGGGGCCGGGTGAAAAACTGTTTTTT.

The chain has TRBV30 and TRBJ2-7; D is possibly TRBD2 (6 bases). V lost 1 base, J lost 6 bases, and 7 bases lay in between. CDR3 length: 11 amino acids. Per germline, CDR1 GTSNPN and CDR2 SVGIG (reference sequence). The CDR3, as DNA: TGTGCCTGGAGTGGGGGAGGCGAGCAGTACTTC. It translates to CAWSGGGEQYF.

V is TRBV11-1 and J is TRBJ2-5; D gene ambiguous. The CDR3 runs 13 residues. The V gene's germline CDR1 is SGHAT and CDR2 FQDESV (reference sequence). The V gene lost 1 base and the J gene lost 2 bases, with 5 bases spanning the gap. The CDR3 coding sequence is TGTGCCAGCAGCTTAGGGGGTCAAGAGACCCAGTACTTC. Translated: CASSLGGQETQYF. Complete variable domain (other parts from reference TRBV11-1 and TRBJ2-5): EAEVAQSPRYKITEKSQAVAFWCDPISGHATLYWYRQILGQGPELLVQFQDESVVDDSQLPKDRFSAERLKGVDSTLKIQPAELGDSAMYLCASSLGGQETQYFGPGTRLLVL.

DNA of the CDR3: TGTGCCAGCAGCTTAGAGGTGGGTCAGCCCCAGCATTTT. Protein product: CASSLEVGQPQHF. V is TRBV11-2 and J is TRBJ1-5; D unresolved. The ends were cut back, 0 bases at V and 6 bases at J, with 6 bases in the middle. Germline CDR1 and CDR2: SGHAT and FQNNGV. This CDR3 region has 13 residues. The full variable domain, in which reference TRBV11-2 and TRBJ1-5 provide the parts outside the CDR3, is EAGVAQSPRYKIIEKRQSVAFWCNPISGHATLYWYQQILGQGPKLLIQFQNNGVVDDSQLPKDRFSAERLKGVDSTLKIQPAKLEDSAVYLCASSLEVGQPQHFGDGTRLSIL.

The chain carries TRBV7-6 and TRBJ2-1, with 9 bases lining up with TRBD2. The CDR3 runs to 15 residues. The V gene's germline CDR1 is SGHVS and CDR2 FNYEAQ. The V segment lost 3 bases and the J segment 5 bases; nucleotides outside the gene matches: 5. The CDR3 loop reads CASSFGGGANNEQFF. The CDR3, as DNA: TGTGCCAGCAGCTTTGGCGGGGGGGCCAACAATGAGCAGTTCTTC. Filled out from reference TRBV7-6 and TRBJ2-1, the complete variable domain reads GAGVSQSPRYKVTKRGQDVALRCDPISGHVSLYWYRQALGQGPEFLTYFNYEAQQDKSGLPNDRFSAERPEGSISTLTIQRTEQRDSAMYRCASSFGGGANNEQFFGPGTRLTVL.

In this sample, this clone turned up once. This chain uses TRBV27 with TRBJ1-6; D is perhaps TRBD1 (5 bases). Trimming shortened V by 1 base and J by 5 bases, and 9 bases separated the two germline ends. The CDR3 runs 15 residues. Germline-derived CDR1 and CDR2 are MNHEY and SMNVEV (reference sequence). CDR3 protein: CASSLWGDNNSPLHF. The CDR3 bases are TGTGCCAGCAGTTTATGGGGGGATAATAATTCACCCCTCCACTTT.

The CDR3 here is CASRSEGETQYF. Written as DNA, the CDR3 is TGTGCCAGCAGATCTGAAGGGGAGACCCAGTACTTC. The chain is built from TRBV7-9 and TRBJ2-5; no firm D call. The V gene lost 6 bases and the J gene lost 5 bases, with 10 bases spanning the gap. Germline assignment: CDR1 SEHNR and CDR2 FQNEAQ (reference sequence). This CDR3 is built from 12 residues.

The chain employs TRBV4-3 and TRBJ2-7, with 15 bases that match TRBD2. CDR3 length: 17 amino acids. Trimming removed 0 bases from V and 6 bases from J; junction bases left unmatched: 6. The germline V gene encodes CDR1 LGHNA and CDR2 YSLEER. CDR3 sequence: CASSQDYGTSGRPEQYF. The CDR3, as DNA: TGCGCCAGCAGCCAAGATTATGGGACTAGCGGGAGGCCCGAGCAGTACTTC.

The chain couples TRBV9 to TRBJ2-6; 14 positions match TRBD2. Germline loops: CDR1 SGDLS, CDR2 YYNGEE. The CDR3 sequence is 22 residues long. J lost 0 bases, V lost 0 bases, and 11 bases had no gene match. The CDR3 sequence: CASSVGGPGLAGVVSGANVLTF. In DNA form, the CDR3 reads TGTGCCAGCAGCGTAGGGGGTCCGGGACTAGCGGGAGTTGTCTCTGGGGCCAACGTCCTGACTTTC.

The chain is built from TRBV19 and TRBJ2-5; weak D call: TRBD2 (5 bases). Trimming left V 5 bases short and J 5 bases short, with 9 bases between. CDR1 is LNHDA, CDR2 SQIVND, per germline (reference sequence). CDR3 length: 12 amino acids. Here the CDR3 reads CASSLSGETQYF. CDR3 DNA sequence: TGTGCCAGTAGTTTATCGGGGGAGACCCAGTACTTC.

The CDR3 DNA follows: TGCGCCAGCAGCTTGGGGACTAGCGGGAGCTCCTACAATGAGCAGTTCTTC. Translation: CASSLGTSGSSYNEQFF. The genes are TRBV5-1 and TRBJ2-1; TRBD2 agrees at 13 bases. V trimming: 0 bases; J trimming: 0 bases; junction bases outside the gene matches: 0. Germline V lookup: CDR1 SGHRS, CDR2 YFSETQ. The CDR3 runs 17 residues.

The chain carries TRBV7-2 and TRBJ1-5; D is unresolved. V dropped 0 bases and J dropped 1 base, with 7 bases sitting between them. In germline, CDR1 is SGHTA, CDR2 FQGNSA. The CDR3 is 15 amino acids. This CDR3 reads CASSLARMSNQPQHF. The CDR3 DNA reads TGTGCCAGCAGCTTAGCCAGGATGAGCAATCAGCCCCAGCATTTT.

This clone was observed a single time. The CDR3: CASSLITGGLSSYNEQFF. Written as DNA, the CDR3 is TGCGCCAGCAGCTTGATCACGGGGGGGTTGAGCTCCTACAATGAGCAGTTCTTC. J is TRBJ2-1 and V is TRBV5-1, with 8 bases identical to TRBD2. This CDR3 is 18 amino acids long. Trimming cost V 1 base and J 0 bases; bases outside gene matches: 9. The germline V gene has CDR1 SGHRS and CDR2 YFSETQ.

The CDR3 loop is CASSPMPSAYQETQYF. CDR3 bases: TGTGCCAGCAGCCCAATGCCTAGCGCCTACCAAGAGACCCAGTACTTC. The chain uses TRBV7-6 and TRBJ2-5; D is possibly TRBD2 (6 bases). In germline, CDR1 is SGHVS, CDR2 FNYEAQ. V lost 5 bases and J lost 0, with 16 bases in between. The CDR3 runs 16 residues.

The chain is built from TRBV28 and TRBJ1-2, with D uncertain. The CDR3 covers 13 residues. Trimming removed 7 bases from V and 0 bases from J, with 9 bases in between. Germline V gives CDR1 MDHEN, CDR2 SYDVKM. CDR3 residues: CASMAVTNYGYTF. Written as DNA, the CDR3 is TGTGCCAGCATGGCGGTCACTAACTATGGCTACACCTTC.